A single sample gave rise to the 11 T cell receptor beta chains below, sequenced in a study of T cells in Graves' hyperthyroidism and ophthalmopathy. RNA transcripts served as the template for amplifying TCR beta CDR3 regions. During a first-round RT-PCR of the TCR CDR3, the HTBI primer set was used. TCRdb independently ran MiXCR on the multiplex PCR reads; one entry per CDR3 protein. The data contain a few hundred thousand distinct CDR3 sequences, 20% to 25% of them seen just once; the ten biggest clones take up around 67%. The sample comprised blood. Receptor source: a man aged 45 to 65 with Graves' hyperthyroidism.

This clonotype was counted between two and nine times. The rearrangement uses TRBV9 and TRBJ2-1; 8 bases align to TRBD2. The length of the CDR3 is 15 residues. V dropped 0 bases and J dropped 8; count of bases not matched to a gene: 7. Germline V gene sequence: CDR1 SGDLS, CDR2 YYNGEE. The DNA for the CDR3 is TGTGCCAGCAGCGTAGCGGCCGGGAGGGGGTATGAGCAGTTCTTC. Residues: CASSVAAGRGYEQFF. Filled out from reference TRBV9 and TRBJ2-1, the complete variable domain reads DSGVTQTPKHLITATGQRVTLRCSPRSGDLSVYWYQQSLDQGLQFLIQYYNGEERAKGNILERFSAQQFPDLHSELNLSSLELGDSALYFCASSVAAGRGYEQFFGPGTRLTVL.

This rearrangement joins TRBV7-9 to TRBJ1-2; a possible D gene is TRBD1 (5 bases). Trimming removed 2 bases from V and 8 bases from J, with 12 bases in between. This CDR3 has 13 residues. The V gene's germline CDR1 is SEHNR and CDR2 FQNEAQ (reference sequence). Written as DNA, the CDR3 is TGTGCCAGCAGCTTAATAGGGACCGGGGGCTACACCTTC. Translation: CASSLIGTGGYTF.

This clonotype was observed a single time. The rearrangement links TRBV7-3 to TRBJ2-5; 13 bases are shared with TRBD2. The CDR3 covers 17 residues. The germline CDR1 and CDR2 sequences are SGHTA and FQGTGA. Unmatched junction bases numbered 8, after V lost 5 bases and J lost 2 bases. The CDR3 DNA follows: TGTGCCAGCAGCCCAAGGGGACTAGCGGGGATTCAAGAGACCCAGTACTTC. It yields the protein CASSPRGLAGIQETQYF.

There are a few counts of this clonotype. The J gene is TRBJ2-7, the V gene TRBV24-1; weak D call: TRBD2 (5 bases). Germline V gene lookup returns CDR1 KGHDR and CDR2 SFDVKD. The CDR3 totals 17 residues. Trimming left V 4 bases short and J 2 bases short, with 20 bases between. For the CDR3, the DNA is TGTGCCACCAGTGACCCCCGTGAGGGAATAGATCCCTACGAGCAGTACTTC. Translated, it gives CATSDPREGIDPYEQYF.

V is TRBV27 and J is TRBJ2-1; 9 bases are a match to TRBD1. The germline CDR1 and CDR2 sequences are MNHEY and SMNVEV (reference sequence). CDR3 length equals 16 residues. Losses at the gene ends were 5 bases for V and 6 bases for J; bases not matched to a gene: 11. Written as DNA, the CDR3 is TGTGCCAGCAGTACGCCGGGACAGGGAACAGGCAATGAGCAGTTCTTC. Protein: CASSTPGQGTGNEQFF.

The V gene is TRBV20-1, the J gene TRBJ1-4; D is perhaps TRBD1 (6 bases). The CDR3 consists of 13 residues. Trimming left V 5 bases short and J 5 bases short, with 12 bases between. CDR1 is DFQATT and CDR2 is SNEGSKA in the germline V gene (reference sequence). The CDR3 spells CSARTAGNEKLFF. CDR3 in DNA: TGCAGTGCTCGGACAGCAGGAAATGAAAAACTGTTTTTT.

In this sample, this clonotype turned up many times. The V gene is TRBV3-1, the J gene TRBJ2-7, with 8 nucleotides matching TRBD1. The CDR3 totals 15 residues. Germline values: CDR1 LGHDT, CDR2 YNNKEL (reference sequence). Trimming cost V 2 bases and J 2 bases; bases outside gene matches: 5. As DNA, the CDR3 is TGTGCCAGCAGCCAACTCGGACAGGGAACCTACGAGCAGTACTTC. It yields the protein CASSQLGQGTYEQYF.

This clonotype was observed a handful of times. The J gene is TRBJ2-7, the V gene TRBV9; D uncertain. The CDR3 sequence is 14 residues long. CDR1 and CDR2 from the germline V gene are SGDLS and YYNGEE. Deletions cut 7 bases from V and 0 bases from J, with 14 bases between. CDR3 in amino acids: CASAPSMSSYEQYF. The DNA of the CDR3 is TGTGCCAGCGCCCCATCCATGAGCTCCTACGAGCAGTACTTC.

V and J are TRBV11-2 and TRBJ2-1, with 9 bases fitting TRBD2. V shed 5 bases, J shed 8 bases, and the junction held 10 bases outside the gene matches. Germline CDR1 and CDR2: SGHAT and FQNNGV. The CDR3 loop spans 15 amino acids. This CDR3 reads CASSVGLAGRDEQFF. CDR3 nucleotides: TGTGCCAGCAGCGTCGGTCTAGCGGGACGCGATGAGCAGTTCTTC. Supplemented by reference TRBV11-2 and TRBJ2-1, the full variable domain reads EAGVAQSPRYKIIEKRQSVAFWCNPISGHATLYWYQQILGQGPKLLIQFQNNGVVDDSQLPKDRFSAERLKGVDSTLKIQPAKLEDSAVYLCASSVGLAGRDEQFFGPGTRLTVL.

The gene calls are TRBV27 and TRBJ1-2; D ambiguous. Germline loops: CDR1 MNHEY, CDR2 SMNVEV (reference sequence). The CDR3 length is 14 residues. V lost 2 bases and J lost 4, with 11 bases in between. The CDR3, as DNA: TGTGCCAGCAGTTTAACAGAAACATTCTATGGCTACACCTTC. It translates to CASSLTETFYGYTF.

This clonotype came up a few times. The chain has TRBV24-1 and TRBJ2-5; D gene uncertain. The length of the CDR3 is 15 residues. Trimming pared 3 bases from V and 1 base from J, leaving 11 bases between. CDR1 is KGHDR, CDR2 SFDVKD, per germline. This CDR3 reads CATSDTYSLQETQYF. The CDR3 DNA follows: TGTGCCACCAGTGATACCTACAGCCTCCAAGAGACCCAGTACTTC.